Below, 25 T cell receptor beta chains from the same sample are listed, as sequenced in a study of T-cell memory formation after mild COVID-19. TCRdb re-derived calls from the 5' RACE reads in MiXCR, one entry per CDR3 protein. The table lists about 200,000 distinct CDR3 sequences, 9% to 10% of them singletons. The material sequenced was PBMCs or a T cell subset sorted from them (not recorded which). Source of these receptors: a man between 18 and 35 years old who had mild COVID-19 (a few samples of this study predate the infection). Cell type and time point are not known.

This CDR3 is CASSQALQGSNTEAFF. CDR3 sequence (DNA): TGTGCCAGCAGCCAAGCCTTACAGGGATCGAACACTGAAGCTTTCTTT. The chain employs TRBV4-2 and TRBJ1-1, with a tentative D call TRBD1 (6 bases). V lost 1 base and J lost 1, with 13 bases in between. CDR3 length equals 16 residues. Germline V gene data show CDR1 as LGHNA and CDR2 as YNFKEQ.

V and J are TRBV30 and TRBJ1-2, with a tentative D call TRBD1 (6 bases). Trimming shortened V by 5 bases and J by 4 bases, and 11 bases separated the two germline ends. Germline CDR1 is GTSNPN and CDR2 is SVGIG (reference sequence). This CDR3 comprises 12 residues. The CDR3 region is CAWAGVSYGYTF. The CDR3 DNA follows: TGTGCCTGGGCAGGGGTCTCCTATGGCTACACCTTC.

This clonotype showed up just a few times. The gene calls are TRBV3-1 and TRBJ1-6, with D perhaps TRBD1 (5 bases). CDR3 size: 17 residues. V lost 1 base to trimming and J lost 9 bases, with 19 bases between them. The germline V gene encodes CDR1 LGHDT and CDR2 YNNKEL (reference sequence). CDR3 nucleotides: TGTGCCAGCAGCCAAGGCCAATCGGCAGGGTTTCGTTCACCCCTCCACTTT. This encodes CASSQGQSAGFRSPLHF.

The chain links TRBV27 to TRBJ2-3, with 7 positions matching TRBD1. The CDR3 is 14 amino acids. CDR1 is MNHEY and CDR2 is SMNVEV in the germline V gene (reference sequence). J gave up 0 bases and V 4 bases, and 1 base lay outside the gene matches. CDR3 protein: CASSWTGSTDTQYF. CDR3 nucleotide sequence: TGTGCCAGCAGTTGGACAGGCAGCACAGATACGCAGTATTTT.

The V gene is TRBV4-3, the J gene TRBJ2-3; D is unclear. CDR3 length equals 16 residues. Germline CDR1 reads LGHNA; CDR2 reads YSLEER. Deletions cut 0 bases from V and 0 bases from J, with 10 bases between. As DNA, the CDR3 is TGCGCCAGCAGCCAAGAAGGAGCTTTAAGCACAGATACGCAGTATTTT. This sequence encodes CASSQEGALSTDTQYF.

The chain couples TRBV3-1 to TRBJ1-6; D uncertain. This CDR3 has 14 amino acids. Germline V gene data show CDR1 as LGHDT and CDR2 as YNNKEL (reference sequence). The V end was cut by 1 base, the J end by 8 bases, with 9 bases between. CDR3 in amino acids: CASSQGDTYSPLHF. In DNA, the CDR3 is TGTGCCAGCAGCCAAGGAGACACTTATTCACCCCTCCACTTT.

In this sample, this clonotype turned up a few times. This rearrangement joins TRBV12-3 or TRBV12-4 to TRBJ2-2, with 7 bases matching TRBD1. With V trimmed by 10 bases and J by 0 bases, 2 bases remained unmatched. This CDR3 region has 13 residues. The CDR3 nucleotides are TGTGCCATCCAGGGGGCGAACACCGGGGAGCTGTTTTTT. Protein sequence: CAIQGANTGELFF.

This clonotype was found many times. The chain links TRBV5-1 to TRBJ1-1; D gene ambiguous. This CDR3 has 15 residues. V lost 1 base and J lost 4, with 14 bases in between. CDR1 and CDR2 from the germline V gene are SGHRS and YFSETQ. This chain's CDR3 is CASSLRAALGTEAFF. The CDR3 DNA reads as TGCGCCAGCAGCTTGAGGGCCGCGTTAGGCACTGAAGCTTTCTTT.

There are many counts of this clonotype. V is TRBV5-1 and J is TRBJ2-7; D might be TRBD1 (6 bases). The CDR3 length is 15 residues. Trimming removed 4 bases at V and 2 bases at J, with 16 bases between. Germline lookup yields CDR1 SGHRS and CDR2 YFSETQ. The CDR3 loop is CASSGGPGDAYEQYV. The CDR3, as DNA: TGCGCCAGCAGCGGGGGCCCAGGGGACGCCTACGAGCAGTACGTC.

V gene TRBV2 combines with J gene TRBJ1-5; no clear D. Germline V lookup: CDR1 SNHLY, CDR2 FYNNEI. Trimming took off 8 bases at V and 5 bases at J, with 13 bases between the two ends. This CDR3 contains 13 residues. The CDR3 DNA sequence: TGTGCCAGCCGTTCCCGATGGGATCAGCCCCAGCATTTT. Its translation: CASRSRWDQPQHF.

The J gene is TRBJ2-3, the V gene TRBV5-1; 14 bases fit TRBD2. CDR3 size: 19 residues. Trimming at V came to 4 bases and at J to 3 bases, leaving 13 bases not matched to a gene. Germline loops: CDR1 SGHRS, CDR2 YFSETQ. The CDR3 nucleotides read TGCGCCAGCAGCGGCGGACTAGCGGGAGGAATGGCGGGGACAGATACGCAGTATTTT. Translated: CASSGGLAGGMAGTDTQYF.

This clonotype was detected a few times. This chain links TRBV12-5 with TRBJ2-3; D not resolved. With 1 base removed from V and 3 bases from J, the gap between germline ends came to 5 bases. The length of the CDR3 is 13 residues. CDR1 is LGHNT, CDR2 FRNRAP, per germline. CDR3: CASGLGGTDTQYF. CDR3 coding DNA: TGTGCTAGTGGTTTGGGCGGAACAGATACGCAGTATTTT.

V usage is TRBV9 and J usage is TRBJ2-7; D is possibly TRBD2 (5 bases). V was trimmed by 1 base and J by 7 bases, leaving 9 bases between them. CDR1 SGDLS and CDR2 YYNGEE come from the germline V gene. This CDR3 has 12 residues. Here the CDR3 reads CASSVSSGEQYF. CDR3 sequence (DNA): TGTGCCAGCAGCGTATCGTCGGGAGAGCAGTACTTC.

In DNA form, the CDR3 reads TGCAGTGCTAAGCGCCTCGGAGATACGCAGTATTTT. It is translated as CSAKRLGDTQYF. J is TRBJ2-3 and V is TRBV20-1; D gene ambiguous. Germline-derived CDR1 and CDR2 are DFQATT and SNEGSKA (reference sequence). CDR3 length: 12 amino acids. Trimming left V 4 bases short and J 5 bases short, with 10 bases between.

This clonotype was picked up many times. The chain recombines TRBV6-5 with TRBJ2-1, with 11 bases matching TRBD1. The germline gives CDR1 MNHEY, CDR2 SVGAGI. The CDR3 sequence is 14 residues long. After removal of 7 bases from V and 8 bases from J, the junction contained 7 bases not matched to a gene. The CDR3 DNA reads TGTGCCAGCACGAGGACAGGGGGCTTCTATGAGCAGTTCTTC. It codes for CASTRTGGFYEQFF.

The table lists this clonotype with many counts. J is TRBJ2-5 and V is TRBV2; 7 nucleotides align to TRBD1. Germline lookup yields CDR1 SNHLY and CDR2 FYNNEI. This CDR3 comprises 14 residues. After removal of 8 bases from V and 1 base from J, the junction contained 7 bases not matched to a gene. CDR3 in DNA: TGTGCCAGCCAGACTGGGACAGTCCAAGAGACCCAGTACTTC. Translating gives CASQTGTVQETQYF.

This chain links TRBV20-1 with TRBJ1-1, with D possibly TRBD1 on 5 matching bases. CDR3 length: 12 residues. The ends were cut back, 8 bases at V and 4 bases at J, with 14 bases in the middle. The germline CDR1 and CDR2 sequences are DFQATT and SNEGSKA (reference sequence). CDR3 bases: TGCAGTCTAAAAAGGGGAGTCACTGAAGCTTTCTTT. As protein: CSLKRGVTEAFF.

CDR3 coding DNA: TGTGCCATCACCAACGCAGGGGGGAGGCCCCAGCATTTT. Protein sequence: CAITNAGGRPQHF. The chain is built from TRBV10-3 and TRBJ1-5; TRBD1 matches 7 bases. V dropped 7 bases and J dropped 9; count of bases not matched to a gene: 9. CDR1 and CDR2 from the germline V gene are ENHRY and SYGVKD. This CDR3 has 13 residues.

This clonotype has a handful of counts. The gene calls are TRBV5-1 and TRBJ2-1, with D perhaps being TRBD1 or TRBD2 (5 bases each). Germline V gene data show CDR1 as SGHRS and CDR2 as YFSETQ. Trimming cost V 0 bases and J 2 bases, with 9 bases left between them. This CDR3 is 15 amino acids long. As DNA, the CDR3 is TGCGCCAGCAGCTTGGAAGGGACCCCCTACAATGAGCAGTTCTTC. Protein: CASSLEGTPYNEQFF.

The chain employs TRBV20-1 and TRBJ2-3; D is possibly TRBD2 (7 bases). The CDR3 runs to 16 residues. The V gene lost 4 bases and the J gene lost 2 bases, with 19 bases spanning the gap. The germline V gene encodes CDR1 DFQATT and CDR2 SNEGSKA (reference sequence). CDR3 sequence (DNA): TGCAGTGCTATTAGGGGGGGGGCCAAAGTCACAGATACGCAGTATTTT. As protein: CSAIRGGAKVTDTQYF.

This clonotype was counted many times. The CDR3 loop is CASSYGGWTEAFF. Here the CDR3 DNA reads TGTGCCAGCAGTTACGGGGGTTGGACTGAAGCTTTCTTT. The chain couples TRBV6-6 to TRBJ1-1; possible D gene TRBD1, 5 bases. The germline V and J ends were trimmed by 2 bases and 5 bases, with 9 bases remaining between them. Germline V lookup: CDR1 MNHNY, CDR2 SVGAGI (reference sequence). The CDR3 spans 13 residues.

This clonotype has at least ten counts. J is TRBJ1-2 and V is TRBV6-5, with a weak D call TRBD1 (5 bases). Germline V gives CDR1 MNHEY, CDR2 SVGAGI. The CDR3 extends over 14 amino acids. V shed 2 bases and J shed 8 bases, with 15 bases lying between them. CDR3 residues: CASSYGTHAGGYTF. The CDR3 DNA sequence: TGTGCCAGCAGTTACGGGACCCACGCGGGGGGCTACACCTTC.

The CDR3 region is CASSQGAGAQYNEQFF. CDR3 coding DNA: TGTGCCAGCAGCCAGGGGGCAGGGGCGCAATACAATGAGCAGTTCTTC. The chain uses TRBV4-2 and TRBJ2-1; TRBD1 might be the D (6 bases). CDR3 length equals 16 residues. The germline gives CDR1 LGHNA, CDR2 YNFKEQ. V lost 3 bases to trimming and J lost 4 bases, with 16 bases between them.

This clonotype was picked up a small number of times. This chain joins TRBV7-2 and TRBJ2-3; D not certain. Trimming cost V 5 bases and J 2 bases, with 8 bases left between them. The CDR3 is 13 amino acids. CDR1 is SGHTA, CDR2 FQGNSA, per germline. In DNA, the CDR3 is TGTGCCAGCAGCCGATTGTTCACAGATACGCAGTATTTT. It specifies CASSRLFTDTQYF.

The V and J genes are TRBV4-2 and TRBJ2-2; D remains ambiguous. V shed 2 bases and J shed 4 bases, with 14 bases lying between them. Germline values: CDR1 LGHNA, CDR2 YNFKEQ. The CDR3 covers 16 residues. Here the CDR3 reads CASSQNLGLGTGELFF. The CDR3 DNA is TGTGCCAGCAGCCAAAATTTGGGTCTGGGCACCGGGGAGCTGTTTTTT.